This T cell receptor (beta chain) was sequenced during a study of T cells in tuberculosis. The CDR3 has 15 amino acids. Germline V lookup: CDR1 SGHRS, CDR2 YFSETQ. After removal of 4 bases from V and 4 bases from J, the junction contained 8 bases not matched to a gene. Profiling relied on immunoSEQ multiplex PCR, and the TCRdb table lists in-frame clones only, not all of them. Of around 26,000 clones listed, around 95% are singletons. Sequences were obtained from PBMCs. This clonotype originated in a donor under 30 with latent tuberculosis or without tuberculosis infection. The chain uses TRBV5-1 and TRBJ2-3; TRBD2 aligns across 8 bases. In DNA form, the CDR3 reads TGCGCCAGCAGCAATGGGCGGGGGGTTCCAGATACGCAGTATTTT. This gives the protein CASSNGRGVPDTQYF.